This paragraph reports one T cell receptor (beta chain). Only one count was recorded for this clone. There is no known antigen for this receptor. Within one base of it there is no much larger clone, and no base qualities were kept. Trimming costs V 0 bases and J 2 bases, and their ends lie 6 bases apart. The CDR3 has 14 amino acids, counting the end cysteine and phenylalanine. The kept DNA is CDR3 alone, 42 bases in frame from the first base. CDR1 is given as SGHTA and CDR2 as FQGNSA, both from the germline V gene. The sample belongs to a study of T cell repertoires in ileal Crohn's disease (dated by TCRdb to between 2019 and 2020). Background for the entire study: The median duration of disease was about 7.3 years, and at the time of surgery roughly a third of patients were active smokers. The TCR repertoire was analysed in around 50 patients with Crohn's disease drawn from a prospective multicentre cohort. For commercial TCRB immunosequencing, about 500 nanograms of biopsy DNA were submitted for each sample. A Rutgeerts score higher than i0 was the definition used for endoscopic postoperative recurrence. A total of roughly 170 mucosal samples from about 50 patients were sequenced, with samples obtained at several locations on the surgical specimen and at postoperative endoscopy. Every patient underwent surgery because of a complication, which was stricturing disease in 61% of cases and penetrating disease in approximately 40%. The M0 samples consisted of biopsies taken from the inflamed part of the ileum within the surgical resection specimen. Roughly half of the patients were given postoperative therapy, with about 17 on anti-TNF agents and 11 on thiopurines. The study was conducted in parallel with a multicentre cohort built to find predictors of early endoscopic recurrence after ileocolonic resection. Study-wide conclusions, independent of this receptor: Mucosal CD4 and CD8 T cells were sorted and sequenced only in a subgroup of patients, the size of which was not stated. Sorted CD8 T cells carried more high-frequency clones than CD4 T cells, suggesting mucosal expansions were mainly CD8. Compared with non-smokers, patients who were active smokers at surgery showed a significantly higher proportion of clonal expansions (roughly 26% vs 20%, p=0.02). Endoscopic recurrence was found to be associated with higher high-frequency clone percentages at surgery, and recurrence was observed in all patients with clonality above 26.8% (18/57).

Library creation used the immunoSEQ multiplex PCR assay. A two-step, amplification bias-controlled multiplex PCR was used by Adaptive Biotechnology to amplify CDR3 regions from genomic DNA. In the first PCR, primers covered every V and J gene segment, and in the second PCR, barcodes and Illumina adapters were added. CDR3 libraries were sequenced on an Illumina instrument. On the authors' methods: The analysis used both the pipelines supplied by the vendor and custom analysis of the raw data in R/Bioconductor with R version 3.3.0. Clonality, ranging from 0 to 1, was calculated as the inverse of the normalised Shannon entropy of all productive clones. High-frequency clones were defined as the repertoire share of the top 100 clones, retaining only clones passing a 95% confidence test. Overlap between samples was measured with the Morisita-Horn index, while repertoire diversity was measured with the Simpson index. TCRdb limited this immuneACCESS table to in-frame rearrangements with V and J called. A share of clones is missing; checked studies link under half to unresolved V genes, and the rest is unexplained. That table gives V, J and clone size, and the DNA gave D and trimming. This sample has 15,000 to 20,000 clones in its table, and about 75% of those were observed once. Together, the top ten hold roughly 4.1% of the sample.

Reading the label with the study, this specimen's time point is: inflamed ileum from the surgical specimen. Eligible patients were adults with ileal or ileocolonic Crohn's disease who had an indication for ileocolonic resection. Before DNA extraction, whole ileal mucosal biopsies were kept frozen at -80 degrees C. Genomic DNA was isolated from frozen whole biopsies using a TRizol-based method, and the DNA was quantified with a NanoDrop 2000 spectrophotometer. This clonotype was obtained from an adult with Crohn's disease. Recombination joined TRBV7-2 with TRBJ2-3; the D gene is unclear. The sequenced sample consisted of ileal tissue. The DNA sequence is TGTGCCAGCAGCTTAGCGGCGGCCACAGATACGCAGTATTTT. Its translation is CASSLAAATDTQYF.